This T cell receptor (beta chain) was recovered during a study of cytomegalovirus exposure and HLA in healthy donors. Study-level findings and limits: Cytomegalovirus association was assigned to 170 or so TCR beta chains.

In the case of this clone: Its antigen is unknown.

Repertoires were generated with immunoSEQ multiplex PCR, while TCRdb's copy carries only in-frame clones and drops some. The sample records some 170,000 clones, approximately 86% being singletons. The CDR3 is 9 residues long. V was trimmed by 8 bases and J by 9 bases, leaving 5 bases between them. The germline gives CDR1 WSHSY, CDR2 SAAADI. The source material was PBMCs. The clonotype was recovered from a woman between 18 and 29 years old in good health and CMV-seronegative. The V and J genes are TRBV10-2 and TRBJ2-1; possibly TRBD2 for D (5 bases). CDR3 nucleotide sequence: TGCGCCAGCGGGAGTGAGCAGTTCTTC. Protein product: CASGSEQFF.